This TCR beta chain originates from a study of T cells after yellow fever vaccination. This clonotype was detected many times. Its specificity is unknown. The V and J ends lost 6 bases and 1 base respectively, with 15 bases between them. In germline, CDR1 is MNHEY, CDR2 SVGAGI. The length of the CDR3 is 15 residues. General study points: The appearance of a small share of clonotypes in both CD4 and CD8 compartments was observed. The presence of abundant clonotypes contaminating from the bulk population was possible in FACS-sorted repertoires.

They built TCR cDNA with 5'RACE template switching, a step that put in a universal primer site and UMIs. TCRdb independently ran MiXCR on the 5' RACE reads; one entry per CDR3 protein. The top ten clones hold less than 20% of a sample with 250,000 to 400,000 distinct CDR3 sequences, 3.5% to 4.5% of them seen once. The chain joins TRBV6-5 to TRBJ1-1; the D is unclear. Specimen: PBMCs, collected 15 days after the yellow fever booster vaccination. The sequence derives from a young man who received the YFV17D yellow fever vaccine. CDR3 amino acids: CASRTRPAPNTEAFF. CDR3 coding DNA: TGTGCCAGCAGAACCCGACCGGCCCCGAACACTGAAGCTTTCTTT.